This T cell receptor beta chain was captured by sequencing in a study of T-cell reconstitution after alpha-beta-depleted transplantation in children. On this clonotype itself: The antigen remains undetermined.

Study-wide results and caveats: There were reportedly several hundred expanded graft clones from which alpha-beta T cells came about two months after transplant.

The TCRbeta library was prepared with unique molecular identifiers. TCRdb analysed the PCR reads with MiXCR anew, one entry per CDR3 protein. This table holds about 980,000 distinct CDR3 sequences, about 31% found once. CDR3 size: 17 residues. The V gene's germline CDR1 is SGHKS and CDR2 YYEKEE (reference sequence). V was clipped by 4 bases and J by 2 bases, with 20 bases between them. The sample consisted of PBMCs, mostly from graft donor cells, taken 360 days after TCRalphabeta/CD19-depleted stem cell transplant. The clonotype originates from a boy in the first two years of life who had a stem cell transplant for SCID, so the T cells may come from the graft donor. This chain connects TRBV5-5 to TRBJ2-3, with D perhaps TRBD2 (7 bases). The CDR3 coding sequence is TGTGCCAGCAGCGGGGGGGCGTGGGGGGCGAACACAGATACGCAGTATTTT. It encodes CASSGGAWGANTDTQYF.